This T cell receptor beta chain was profiled in a study of T cells expressing NK-cell markers. Study-level background: Sorted CD3+CD56+NKG2C+, CD3+CD56+NKG2C- and CD3+CD56-NKG2C+ T cells supplied TCR beta repertoires. Most of the eight sequenced donors were HCMV-seropositive; one was seronegative.

TCRdb re-analyzed the 5' RACE reads; it lists each CDR3 protein once, without DNA. This sample lists some 410,000 distinct CDR3 sequences; its ten largest clones have 7.3%. Study-wide points: Similarly, these clonotypes led the CD3+CD56-NKG2C+ fraction as well in a few donors. Certain NKG2C+ T cell clones were expanded, and their HCMV specificity remained unclear.

For this clonotype: The target antigen is unknown.

The CDR3 is 11 amino acids. Looked up from germline, CDR1 is SEHNR and CDR2 is FQNEAQ (reference sequence). The source is a woman aged 18-69 years in good health. The chain is built from TRBV7-9 and TRBJ2-2; the D call from TCRdb, TRBD2, cannot be confirmed without DNA. Sequenced input: blood T cells: a sorted CD56 or NKG2C T cell subset, CD4+ or CD8+ T cells, or bulk PBMC T cells (not recorded which). CDR3 in amino acids: CASSGEGELFF.